One sample yielded the 8 T cell receptor beta chains listed below, sequenced in a study of CD8+ T cells in alopecia areata. Extraction and reverse transcription of RNA yielded cDNA as the sequencing template. This table comes from immunoSEQ multiplex PCR, and its TCRdb copy is limited to in-frame clones, with some not included. The table records about 150,000 clones, 87% of them present only once. This specimen consisted of CD8+ T cells sorted from blood, obtained at week 0. These receptors were taken from a human donor with alopecia areata.

This clone was recorded once. The chain links TRBV14 to TRBJ2-3; 10 bases agree with TRBD2. CDR3 length equals 16 residues. The trim removed 4 bases at V and 2 bases at J, leaving 6 bases unmatched. Germline assignment: CDR1 SGHDN and CDR2 FVKESK. The CDR3 DNA reads TGTGCCAGCAGCCTAAAAGCGGGGGGGCTCACAGATACGCAGTATTTT. It is translated as CASSLKAGGLTDTQYF.

The rearrangement links TRBV29-1 to TRBJ2-1, with D perhaps TRBD1 or TRBD2 (5 bases each). Looked up from germline, CDR1 is SQVTM and CDR2 is ANQGSEA. This CDR3 region has 16 residues. The V end lost 1 base, the J end lost 0 bases, and 13 bases lay between the germline ends. The CDR3 sequence is CSVEGAGTSSYNEQFF. The CDR3 region has the DNA TGCAGCGTTGAAGGAGCAGGGACGAGCTCCTACAATGAGCAGTTCTTC.

The J gene is TRBJ2-7, the V gene TRBV6-1; 10 bases are shared with TRBD2. Trimming removed 9 bases from V and 2 bases from J; junction bases left unmatched: 4. The germline gives CDR1 MNHNS, CDR2 SASEGT. The CDR3 is 13 residues long. Written as DNA, the CDR3 is TGTGCCAGTACTAGCGGGGAGACCTACGAGCAGTACTTC. It codes for CASTSGETYEQYF.

The rearrangement joins TRBV30 to TRBJ2-3, with 9 bases identical to TRBD2. The CDR3 contains 16 residues. After removal of 0 bases from V and 6 bases from J, the junction contained 10 bases not matched to a gene. Germline V gene lookup returns CDR1 GTSNPN and CDR2 SVGIG (reference sequence). The CDR3 coding sequence is TGTGCCTGGAGTGTACGTGGGCGGGAGGGCCCGGATACGCAGTATTTT. This encodes CAWSVRGREGPDTQYF.

The chain has TRBV10-3 and TRBJ2-7; TRBD2 aligns across 7 bases. Germline CDR1 is ENHRY and CDR2 is SYGVKD. Unmatched junction bases numbered 12, after V lost 0 bases and J lost 7 bases. The CDR3 has 16 amino acids. CDR3 amino acids: CAISESDGGSYVEQYF. Written as DNA, the CDR3 is TGTGCCATCAGTGAGTCTGATGGCGGGAGCTACGTAGAGCAGTACTTC.

J is TRBJ1-6 and V is TRBV7-9; 10 bases are shared with TRBD1. V dropped 6 bases and J dropped 4; count of bases not matched to a gene: 9. This CDR3 spans 17 amino acids. Germline V gene data show CDR1 as SEHNR and CDR2 as FQNEAQ (reference sequence). The chain's CDR3 is CASSFLGQGEYNSPLHF. CDR3 sequence (DNA): TGTGCCAGCAGTTTCCTAGGACAGGGGGAGTATAATTCACCCCTCCACTTT. The variable domain in full, with the rest retrieved from reference TRBV7-9 and TRBJ1-6, is DTGVSQNPRHKITKRGQNVTFRCDPISEHNRLYWYRQTLGQGPEFLTYFQNEAQLEKSRLLSDRFSAERPKGSFSTLEIQRTEQGDSAMYLCASSFLGQGEYNSPLHFGNGTRLTVT.

The rearrangement joins TRBV7-2 to TRBJ2-2; no clear D. V was trimmed by 4 bases and J by 5 bases, leaving 8 bases between them. Germline CDR1 SGHTA, CDR2 FQGNSA. The CDR3 has 13 residues. CDR3 amino acids: CASSSPGTGELFF. Here the CDR3 DNA reads TGTGCCAGCAGCTCGCCCGGGACCGGGGAGCTGTTTTTT.

This chain links TRBV2 with TRBJ2-1; D unclear. The germline CDR1 and CDR2 sequences are SNHLY and FYNNEI. V shed 6 bases and J shed 7 bases, with 10 bases lying between them. The CDR3 sequence is 12 residues long. The CDR3 region has the DNA TGTGCCAGCAGCACGGCGCATAATGAGCAGTTCTTC. Translation: CASSTAHNEQFF.